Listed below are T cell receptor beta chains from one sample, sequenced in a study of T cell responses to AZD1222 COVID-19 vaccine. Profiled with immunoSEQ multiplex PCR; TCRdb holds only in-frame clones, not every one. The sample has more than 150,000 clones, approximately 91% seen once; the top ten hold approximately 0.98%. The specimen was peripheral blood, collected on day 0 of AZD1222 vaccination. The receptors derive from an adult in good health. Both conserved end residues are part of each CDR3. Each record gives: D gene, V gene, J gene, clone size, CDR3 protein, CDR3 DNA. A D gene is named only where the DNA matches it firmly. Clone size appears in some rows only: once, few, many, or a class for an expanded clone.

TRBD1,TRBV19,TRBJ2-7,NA,CASSDRQGYEQYF,TGTGCCAGTAGTGACCGACAGGGCTACGAGCAGTACTTC
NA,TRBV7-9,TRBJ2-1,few,CASSLDGGVNEQFF,TGTGCCAGCAGCTTAGATGGCGGGGTGAATGAGCAGTTCTTC
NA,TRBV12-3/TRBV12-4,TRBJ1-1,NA,CASSLWGDTEAFF,TGTGCCAGCAGTTTGTGGGGGGACACTGAAGCTTTCTTT
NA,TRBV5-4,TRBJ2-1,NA,CASSLSNEQFF,TGTGCCAGCAGCTTGTCCAATGAGCAGTTCTTC
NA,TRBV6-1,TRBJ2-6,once,CASSDSPNSGANVLTF,TGTGCCAGCAGTGATTCCCCGAACTCTGGGGCCAACGTCCTGACTTTC
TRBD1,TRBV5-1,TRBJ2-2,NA,CASSLPDRGANTGELFF,TGCGCCAGCAGCTTGCCCGACAGGGGTGCGAACACCGGGGAGCTGTTTTTT
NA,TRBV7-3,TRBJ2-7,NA,CASSQLAGAEQYF,TGTGCCAGCAGCCAGCTAGCAGGGGCCGAGCAGTACTTC
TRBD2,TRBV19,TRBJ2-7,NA,CASSRLAGAVYEQYF,TGTGCCAGTAGTAGGCTAGCGGGGGCCGTCTACGAGCAGTACTTC
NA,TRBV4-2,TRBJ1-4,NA,CASSQEGGNSVLFF,TGTGCCAGCAGCCAAGAAGGTGGAAATTCGGTCCTGTTTTTT
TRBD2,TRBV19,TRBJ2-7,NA,CASSRKREAPWGEQYF,TGTGCCAGTAGTAGGAAGCGGGAGGCCCCATGGGGCGAGCAGTACTTC
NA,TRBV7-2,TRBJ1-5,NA,CASSLPLSNQPQHF,TGTGCCAGCAGCTTACCCCTTAGCAATCAGCCCCAGCATTTT
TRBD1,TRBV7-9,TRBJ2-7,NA,CASSLEAGGQYF,TGTGCCAGCAGCTTAGAGGCAGGGGGACAGTACTTC
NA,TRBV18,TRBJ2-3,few,CASSPPKGYVGADTQYF,TGTGCCAGCTCACCACCTAAGGGGTATGTAGGTGCAGATACGCAGTATTTT
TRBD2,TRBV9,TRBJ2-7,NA,CASSVERREATYEQYF,TGTGCCAGCAGCGTAGAAAGGCGGGAGGCCACCTACGAGCAGTACTTC
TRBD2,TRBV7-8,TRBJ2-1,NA,CASSPRLLAGGDRQFF,TGTGCCAGCAGCCCAAGATTACTAGCGGGGGGGGATAGACAGTTCTTC
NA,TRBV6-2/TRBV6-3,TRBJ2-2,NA,CASSLTPQTNTGELFF,TGTGCCAGCAGTCTTACGCCCCAGACGAACACCGGGGAGCTGTTTTTT
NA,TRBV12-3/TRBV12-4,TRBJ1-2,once,CASSLAASGYTF,TGTGCCAGCAGTTTGGCGGCGTCCGGCTACACCTTC
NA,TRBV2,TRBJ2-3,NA,CASRRNEGHHTDTQYF,TGTGCCAGCAGGAGAAACGAGGGACACCACACAGATACGCAGTATTTT
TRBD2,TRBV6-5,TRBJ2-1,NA,CASKTSGGYNEQFF,TGTGCCAGCAAGACTAGCGGGGGTTACAATGAGCAGTTCTTC
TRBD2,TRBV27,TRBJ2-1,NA,CASSLGLAGGEQFF,TGTGCCAGCAGCCTCGGACTAGCGGGGGGGGAGCAGTTCTTC
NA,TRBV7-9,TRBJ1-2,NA,CASSLVGADGYTF,TGTGCCAGCAGCTTAGTCGGGGCCGATGGCTACACCTTC
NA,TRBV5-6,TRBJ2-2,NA,CASSVIARGTGELFF,TGTGCCAGCAGCGTTATCGCCCGCGGGACCGGGGAGCTGTTTTTT
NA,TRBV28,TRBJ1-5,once,CASSPALGAGQPQHF,TGTGCCAGCAGCCCAGCTTTGGGGGCCGGTCAGCCCCAGCATTTT
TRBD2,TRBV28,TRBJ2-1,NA,CATTLAPGLAGKNEQFF,TGTGCCACCACCCTGGCACCGGGACTAGCGGGGAAGAATGAGCAGTTCTTC
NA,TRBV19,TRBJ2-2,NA,CASSISGTFTGELFF,TGTGCCAGTAGTATTTCTGGGACTTTCACCGGGGAGCTGTTTTTT
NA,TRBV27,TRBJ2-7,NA,CASSLVYEAGPTIPTYEQYF,TGTGCCAGCAGTTTAGTTTATGAGGCAGGGCCCACTATCCCTACCTACGAGCAGTACTTC
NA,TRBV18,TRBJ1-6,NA,CASSPPSPDRHNSPLHF,TGTGCCAGCTCACCACCCTCCCCGGATAGACATAATTCACCCCTCCACTTT
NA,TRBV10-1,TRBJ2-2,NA,CASSVKSEGTGELFF,TGCGCCAGCAGTGTAAAATCGGAGGGGACCGGGGAGCTGTTTTTT
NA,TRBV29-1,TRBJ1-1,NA,CSVGGLNTEAFF,TGCAGCGTAGGGGGTCTGAACACTGAAGCTTTCTTT
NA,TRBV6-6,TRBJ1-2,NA,CASNLLSTGRSYGYTF,TGTGCCAGCAACCTTCTCTCGACTGGGCGCAGCTATGGCTACACCTTC
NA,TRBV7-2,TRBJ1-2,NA,CASSSYPGVNYGYTF,TGTGCCAGCAGCTCCTACCCCGGGGTTAACTATGGCTACACCTTC
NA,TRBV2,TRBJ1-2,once,CASSGETGYGYTF,TGTGCCAGCAGTGGGGAGACAGGCTATGGCTACACCTTC
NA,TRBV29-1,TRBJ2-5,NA,CSVEGPTSETQYF,TGCAGCGTTGAAGGACCCACCTCGGAGACCCAGTACTTC
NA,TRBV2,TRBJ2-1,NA,CARTRGSSYNEQFF,TGTGCCAGGACCCGGGGGTCCTCCTACAATGAGCAGTTCTTC
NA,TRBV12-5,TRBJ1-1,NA,CASGWGSHEAFF,TGTGCTAGTGGTTGGGGCAGCCATGAAGCTTTCTTT
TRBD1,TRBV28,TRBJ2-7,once,CASSLGTGQRYF,TGTGCCAGCAGTTTAGGGACAGGGCAACGGTACTTC
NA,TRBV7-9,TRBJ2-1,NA,CASSHGWDEQFF,TGTGCCAGCAGCCATGGTTGGGATGAGCAGTTCTTC
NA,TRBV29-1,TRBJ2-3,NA,CSVDFRDGTDTQYF,TGCAGCGTTGATTTTAGGGACGGCACAGATACGCAGTATTTT
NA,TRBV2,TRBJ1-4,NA,CASTLYWGEKLFF,TGTGCCAGCACTTTATATTGGGGGGAAAAACTGTTTTTT
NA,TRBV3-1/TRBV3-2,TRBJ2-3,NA,CASSPTQGGTDTQYF,TGTGCCAGCAGCCCTACACAGGGTGGGACAGATACGCAGTATTTT
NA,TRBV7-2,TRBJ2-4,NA,CASSIQTGTPRNIQYF,TGTGCCAGCAGCATACAAACCGGGACCCCTCGGAACATTCAGTACTTC
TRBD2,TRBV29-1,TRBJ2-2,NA,CSVRTSGIDAGELFF,TGCAGCGTCAGGACTAGCGGGATTGACGCCGGGGAGCTGTTTTTT
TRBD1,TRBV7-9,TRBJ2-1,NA,CASSAHRGSSYNEQFF,TGTGCCAGCAGCGCCCACAGGGGGAGCTCCTACAATGAGCAGTTCTTC
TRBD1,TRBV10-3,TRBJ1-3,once,CAISEPKGASSGNTIYF,TGTGCCATCAGTGAGCCGAAGGGGGCTAGCTCTGGAAACACCATATATTTT
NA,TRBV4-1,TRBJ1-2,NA,CASSQAGDIYGYTF,TGCGCCAGCAGCCAGGCCGGGGACATCTATGGCTACACCTTC
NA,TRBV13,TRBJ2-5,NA,CASSFGGLQETQYF,TGTGCCAGCAGCTTCGGGGGCCTCCAAGAGACCCAGTACTTC
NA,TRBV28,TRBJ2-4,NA,CASRAAGSKNIQYF,TGTGCCAGCAGGGCGGCAGGGTCCAAAAACATTCAGTACTTC
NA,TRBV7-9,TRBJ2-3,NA,CASSFLSTDTQYF,TGTGCCAGCAGCTTCCTGAGCACAGATACGCAGTATTTT
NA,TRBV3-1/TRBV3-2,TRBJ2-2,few,CASSQLPHTGELFF,TGTGCCAGCAGCCAACTTCCCCACACCGGGGAGCTGTTTTTT
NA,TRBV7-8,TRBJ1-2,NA,CASSFGLAYGYTF,TGTGCCAGCAGCTTTGGGCTGGCCTATGGCTACACCTTC
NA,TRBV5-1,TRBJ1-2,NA,CASSYRDGAYGYTF,TGCGCCAGCAGCTACAGGGATGGCGCCTATGGCTACACCTTC
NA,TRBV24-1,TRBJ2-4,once,CATRLFAGEGKNIQYF,TGTGCCACCAGGTTATTCGCAGGGGAGGGCAAAAACATTCAGTACTTC
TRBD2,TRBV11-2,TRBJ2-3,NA,CASSTRGGETDTQYF,TGTGCCAGCAGCACCCGGGGAGGGGAAACAGATACGCAGTATTTT
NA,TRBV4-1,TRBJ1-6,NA,CASSQESLDSPLHF,TGCGCCAGCAGCCAAGAAAGTTTAGATTCACCCCTCCACTTT
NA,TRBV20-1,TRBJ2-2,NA,CSASTPRGTGELFF,TGCAGTGCTAGTACGCCGAGGGGAACCGGGGAGCTGTTTTTT
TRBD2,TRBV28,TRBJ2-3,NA,CASSLSPAGEGVTDTQYF,TGTGCCAGCAGTTTGTCCCCAGCGGGAGAAGGCGTCACAGATACGCAGTATTTT
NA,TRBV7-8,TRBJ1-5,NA,CASSLGNSNQPQHF,TGTGCCAGCAGCTTAGGAAATAGCAATCAGCCCCAGCATTTT